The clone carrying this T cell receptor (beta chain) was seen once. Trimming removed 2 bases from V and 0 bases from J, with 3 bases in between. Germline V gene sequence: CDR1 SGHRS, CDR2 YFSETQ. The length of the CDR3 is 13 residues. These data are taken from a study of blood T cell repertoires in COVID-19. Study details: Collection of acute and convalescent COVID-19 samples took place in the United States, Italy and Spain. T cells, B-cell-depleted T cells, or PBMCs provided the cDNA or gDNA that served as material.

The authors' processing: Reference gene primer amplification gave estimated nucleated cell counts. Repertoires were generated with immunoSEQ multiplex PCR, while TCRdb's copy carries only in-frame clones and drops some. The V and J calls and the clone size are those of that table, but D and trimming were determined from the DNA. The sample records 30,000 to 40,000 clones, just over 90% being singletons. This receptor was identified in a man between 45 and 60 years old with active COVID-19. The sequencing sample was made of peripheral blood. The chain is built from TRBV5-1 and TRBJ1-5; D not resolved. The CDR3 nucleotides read TGCGCCAGCAGCTTCGGTAGCAATCAGCCCCAGCATTTT. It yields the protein CASSFGSNQPQHF. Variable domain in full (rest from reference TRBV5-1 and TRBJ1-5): KAGVTQTPRYLIKTRGQQVTLSCSPISGHRSVSWYQQTPGQGLQFLFEYFSETQRNKGNFPGRFSGRQFSNSRSEMNVSTLELGDSALYLCASSFGSNQPQHFGDGTRLSIL.